The next 26 T cell receptor beta chains were all read from a single sample in a study of blood T cells in healthy people across ages. Primed by a sample-barcoded 5' primer and a J-beta primer mix, a second PCR proceeded for 7 to 11 cycles. Via MiXCR, TCRdb re-called the 5' RACE reads, giving one row per CDR3 protein. The table includes under 850,000 distinct CDR3 sequences, about 36% detected once. Sequenced: blood. The receptors come from a young man in good health.

This clonotype occurred a few times. The chain recombines TRBV6-5 with TRBJ1-1, with D possibly being TRBD1 (5 bases). The length of the CDR3 is 13 residues. Germline CDR1 MNHEY, CDR2 SVGAGI. The V end was cut by 5 bases, the J end by 3 bases, with 10 bases between. Here the CDR3 reads CASSKNRYTEAFF. In DNA form, the CDR3 reads TGTGCCAGCAGTAAAAACAGGTACACTGAAGCTTTCTTT.

This clonotype was found many times. The gene calls are TRBV20-1 and TRBJ2-3; TRBD2 matches at 9 bases. Unmatched junction bases numbered 13, after V lost 0 bases and J lost 3 bases. The CDR3 totals 18 residues. Germline V gene lookup returns CDR1 DFQATT and CDR2 SNEGSKA (reference sequence). The CDR3 sequence: CSARDPLLAGTITDTQYF. In DNA, the CDR3 is TGCAGTGCTAGAGATCCGTTGCTAGCGGGGACCATAACAGATACGCAGTATTTT.

This clonotype was counted at least ten times. This sequence joins TRBV7-9 and TRBJ1-2; D unresolved. Trimming left V 5 bases short and J 1 base short, with 5 bases between. Germline V gives CDR1 SEHNR, CDR2 FQNEAQ (reference sequence). This CDR3 has 12 amino acids. CDR3 sequence: CASSPRNYGYTF. Written as DNA, the CDR3 is TGTGCCAGCAGCCCTCGTAACTATGGCTACACCTTC.

This clonotype has only a few counts. The chain is built from TRBV12-3 or TRBV12-4 and TRBJ1-1; D uncertain. The CDR3 totals 12 residues. V was pared by 6 bases and J by 4 bases, with 9 bases between. CDR3 bases: TGTGCCAGCAGCCCCATCTCCACTGAAGCTTTCTTT. Protein sequence: CASSPISTEAFF.

The genes are TRBV12-3 or TRBV12-4 and TRBJ1-1, with 11 bases aligning to TRBD1. The CDR3 totals 15 residues. V shed 2 bases and J 4 bases; nucleotides not matched to a gene: 3. Here the CDR3 DNA reads TGTGCCAGCAGTTTACTCGGGACAGGGGGCACTGAAGCTTTCTTT. It encodes CASSLLGTGGTEAFF.

V usage is TRBV7-3 and J usage is TRBJ1-1, with 9 positions matching TRBD1. Losses at the gene ends were 5 bases for V and 1 base for J; bases not matched to a gene: 8. Germline V gene lookup returns CDR1 SGHTA and CDR2 FQGTGA. The CDR3 covers 16 residues. CDR3 coding DNA: TGTGCCAGCAGCCCGCAAGGGGGACAGGGGAACACTGAAGCTTTCTTT. It yields the protein CASSPQGGQGNTEAFF. Variable domain in full (rest from reference TRBV7-3 and TRBJ1-1): GAGVSQTPSNKVTEKGKYVELRCDPISGHTALYWYRQSLGQGPEFLIYFQGTGAADDSGLPNDRFFAVRPEGSVSTLKIQRTERGDSAVYLCASSPQGGQGNTEAFFGQGTRLTVV.

On this clonotype: An end of the junction does not agree with germline; a read error may underlie this. The V and J genes are TRBV12-3 or TRBV12-4 and TRBJ2-1, with 12 bases that match TRBD2. The CDR3 totals 18 residues. The CDR3 loop is CAGSRPTSGGAPYNEQFF. As DNA, the CDR3 is TGTGCCGGCAGCCGCCCGACTAGCGGGGGTGCCCCCTACAATGAGCAGTTCTTC.

This clonotype was counted a few times. CDR3 sequence (DNA): TGTGCCAGCAGTTTTTCGGACAGTCTCAATGAGCAGTTCTTC. It translates to CASSFSDSLNEQFF. The chain couples TRBV12-3 or TRBV12-4 to TRBJ2-1, with D perhaps TRBD1 (6 bases). V was clipped by 3 bases and J by 6 bases, with 12 bases between them. The CDR3 runs to 14 residues.

This clonotype was observed at least ten times. The V gene is TRBV7-2, the J gene TRBJ2-3; possible D gene TRBD1, 6 bases. CDR1 and CDR2 (germline): SGHTA, FQGNSA. The CDR3 extends over 17 amino acids. V dropped 1 base and J dropped 5 bases, with 19 bases sitting between them. CDR3 nucleotide sequence: TGTGCCAGCAGCTTAGACGTCCGGCCAGGGGTTGGAGATACGCAGTATTTT. It yields the protein CASSLDVRPGVGDTQYF. Using reference TRBV7-2 and TRBJ2-3 for the parts outside the CDR3, the full variable domain is GAGVSQSPSNKVTEKGKDVELRCDPISGHTALYWYRQSLGQGLEFLIYFQGNSAPDKSGLPSDRFSAERTGGSVSTLTIQRTQQEDSAVYLCASSLDVRPGVGDTQYFGPGTRLTVL.

This chain connects TRBV2 to TRBJ2-4; the D is unclear. Germline V gene data show CDR1 as SNHLY and CDR2 as FYNNEI. The CDR3 loop spans 14 amino acids. V gave up 3 bases and J gave up 1 base, with 7 bases separating them. The DNA of the CDR3 is TGTGCCAGCAGTGATTCCGTGGCCAAAAACATTCAGTACTTC. This encodes CASSDSVAKNIQYF. Together with reference TRBV2 and TRBJ2-4, the CDR3 gives the full variable domain: EPEVTQTPSHQVTQMGQEVILRCVPISNHLYFYWYRQILGQKVEFLVSFYNNEISEKSEIFDDQFSVERPDGSNFTLKIRSTKLEDSAMYFCASSDSVAKNIQYFGAGTRLSVL.

The chain joins TRBV12-3 or TRBV12-4 to TRBJ2-7; 8 nucleotides line up with TRBD1. After removal of 6 bases from V and 2 bases from J, the junction contained 12 bases not matched to a gene. This CDR3 spans 16 amino acids. The CDR3 DNA follows: TGTGCCAGCAGCGCAACCACGGACAGGGTACCCTACGAGCAGTACTTC. The encoded protein is CASSATTDRVPYEQYF.

The chain uses TRBV6-1 and TRBJ1-2; D call uncertain. Trimming left V 7 bases short and J 3 bases short, with 9 bases between. Per the germline V gene, CDR1 is MNHNS and CDR2 is SASEGT. This CDR3 has 12 residues. CDR3 bases: TGTGCCAGCAAGAGTTTGGACTATGGCTACACCTTC. This encodes CASKSLDYGYTF.

The chain uses TRBV7-2 and TRBJ2-2; 9 bases fit TRBD1. CDR3 length equals 16 residues. V dropped 5 bases and J dropped 4; count of bases not matched to a gene: 8. The V gene's germline CDR1 is SGHTA and CDR2 FQGNSA. CDR3 residues: CASSPTGTGTTGELFF. In nucleotides, the CDR3 is TGTGCCAGCAGCCCGACAGGGACAGGGACCACCGGGGAGCTGTTTTTT.

This chain joins TRBV21-1 and TRBJ1-1. TRBV21-1 counts as a pseudogene. The CDR3 sequence is 18 residues long. CDR3: CASSAVRKGPSLNTEAFF. The CDR3 DNA reads as TGTGCCAGCAGCGCGGTAAGGAAGGGCCCCAGCTTGAACACTGAAGCTTTCTTT.

The V gene is TRBV9, the J gene TRBJ2-1; D is ambiguous. CDR1 and CDR2 from the germline V gene are SGDLS and YYNGEE. With 2 bases removed from V and 4 bases from J, the gap between germline ends came to 16 bases. CDR3 length: 16 residues. DNA for the CDR3: TGTGCCAGCAGCGTTGGGGTGGGAAATTCTTACAATGAGCAGTTCTTC. This codes for CASSVGVGNSYNEQFF.

This clonotype appeared a few times. The chain combines TRBV18 with TRBJ2-3; no firm D call. V lost 4 bases to trimming and J lost 1 base, with 15 bases between them. Germline loops: CDR1 KGHSH, CDR2 LQKENI. The CDR3 spans 16 residues. CDR3 residues: CASSLSSGSRTDTQYF. Here the CDR3 DNA reads TGTGCCAGCTCACTCTCCTCAGGTTCGCGCACAGATACGCAGTATTTT. The full variable domain, its missing parts supplied by reference TRBV18 and TRBJ2-3, is NAGVMQNPRHLVRRRGQEARLRCSPMKGHSHVYWYRQLPEEGLKFMVYLQKENIIDESGMPKERFSAEFPKEGPSILRIQQVVRGDSAAYFCASSLSSGSRTDTQYFGPGTRLTVL.

This clonotype was observed a few times. This chain uses TRBV20-1 with TRBJ2-1; 10 bases are shared with TRBD2. CDR1 is DFQATT and CDR2 is SNEGSKA in the germline V gene (reference sequence). V trimming: 1 base; J trimming: 8 bases; junction bases outside the gene matches: 11. This CDR3 comprises 16 residues. The CDR3 region has the DNA TGCAGTGCTAGAGCCACAGAGACTAGCGGGTTTTATGAGCAGTTCTTC. Its translation is CSARATETSGFYEQFF.

This clonotype was detected a few times. The chain uses TRBV30 and TRBJ2-7, with 7 nucleotides matching TRBD2. Germline CDR1 is GTSNPN and CDR2 is SVGIG (reference sequence). The CDR3 is made up of 12 amino acids. Losses at the gene ends were 2 bases for V and 2 bases for J; bases not matched to a gene: 0. CDR3 in amino acids: CAWSSGAYEQYF. For the CDR3, the DNA is TGTGCCTGGAGTAGCGGGGCCTACGAGCAGTACTTC.

The gene calls are TRBV6-4 and TRBJ1-6; 7 nucleotides align to TRBD1. Germline-derived CDR1 and CDR2 are MRHNA and SNTAGT. The CDR3 has 14 residues. With V trimmed by 10 bases and J by 7 bases, 10 bases remained unmatched. CDR3 amino acids: CATRAKGANSPLHF. CDR3 in DNA: TGTGCCACACGGGCGAAGGGGGCGAATTCACCCCTCCACTTT.

The gene calls are TRBV7-3 and TRBJ2-3; D may be TRBD2 (6 bases). V was clipped by 0 bases and J by 6 bases, with 22 bases between them. Germline-derived CDR1 and CDR2 are SGHTA and FQGTGA. This CDR3 has 18 residues. CDR3 protein: CASSLTTVGGVGSDTQYF. The CDR3 nucleotides read TGTGCCAGCAGCTTAACGACGGTCGGCGGGGTCGGGAGTGATACGCAGTATTTT. Full variable domain (remainder filled in from reference TRBV7-3 and TRBJ2-3): GAGVSQTPSNKVTEKGKYVELRCDPISGHTALYWYRQSLGQGPEFLIYFQGTGAADDSGLPNDRFFAVRPEGSVSTLKIQRTERGDSAVYLCASSLTTVGGVGSDTQYFGPGTRLTVL.

A note on this clonotype: A much larger clone differs from this one at a single base, so this may be a read error. In this CDR3 the conserved last residue, phenylalanine or tryptophan, is missing, so a read error is likely. The rearrangement uses TRBV20-1 and TRBJ2-5; 7 positions match TRBD1. CDR1 is DFQATT and CDR2 is SNEGSKA in the germline V gene (reference sequence). J lost 3 bases, V lost 0 bases, and 4 bases had no gene match. The CDR3 contains 14 residues. CDR3 bases: TGCAGTGCTAGAGATCTCGACAGGGAAGAGACCCAGTACTTG. This translates into CSARDLDREETQYL.

Remarks on this clonotype: This may arise from a read error, as a much more abundant clone is one base away. The chain couples TRBV12-3 or TRBV12-4 to TRBJ2-1; D gene unclear. The DNA end favors TRBJ2-7, so the J call may be wrong. CDR3 length: 12 amino acids. This CDR3 is CASSFQAREQYF. The CDR3 nucleotides are TGTGCCAGCAGTTTCCAGGCGAGAGAGCAGTACTTC.

This clonotype was recorded many times. CDR3 nucleotides: TGTGCCAGCAGCCAGGGGACAGGGGGCCCAGATACGCAGTATTTT. It specifies CASSQGTGGPDTQYF. The rearrangement joins TRBV7-2 to TRBJ2-3; TRBD1 matches at 12 bases. The CDR3 length is 15 residues. Germline assignment: CDR1 SGHTA and CDR2 FQGNSA. V dropped 5 bases and J dropped 4; count of bases not matched to a gene: 4.

The rearrangement uses TRBV12-3 or TRBV12-4 and TRBJ2-1; possible D gene TRBD2, 5 bases. This CDR3 has 14 residues. V lost 5 bases, J lost 7 bases, and 15 bases lay in between. The CDR3 sequence: CASSRSGTGNEQFF. The CDR3 region has the DNA TGTGCCAGCAGTCGTTCCGGAACGGGGAATGAGCAGTTCTTC.

On this clonotype itself: This may come from a read error, since a much larger clone is one base off. J is TRBJ2-3 and V is TRBV4-2; no clear D gene. Looked up from germline, CDR1 is LGHNA and CDR2 is YNFKEQ. The CDR3 runs 15 residues. CDR3 amino acids: CASNQEPVYSDTQYF. DNA of the CDR3: TGTGCCAGCAACCAAGAACCAGTTTACTCAGATACGCAGTATTTT.

The chain combines TRBV11-2 with TRBJ2-5, with D perhaps matching TRBD1 (6 bases). The CDR3 extends over 15 amino acids. The germline CDR1 and CDR2 sequences are SGHAT and FQNNGV. Trimming stripped 4 bases from V and 3 bases from J, with 15 bases between. The CDR3 spells CASSSTGREEETQYF. The DNA of the CDR3 is TGTGCCAGCAGCTCCACAGGGAGAGAAGAAGAGACCCAGTACTTC.